Listed here are 10 T cell receptor beta chains from one sample, sequenced in a study of blood T cells in healthy people across ages. Through a sample-barcoded 5' primer and a J-beta primer mix, a second PCR was run for roughly 7 to 11 cycles. TCRdb independently ran MiXCR on the 5' RACE reads; one entry per CDR3 protein. The sample shows roughly 900,000 distinct CDR3 sequences, about 44% of them seen only once. The sample consisted of blood. These TCRs come from a man aged 25-45 years in good health.

This clonotype was observed a handful of times. V usage is TRBV7-2 and J usage is TRBJ2-7, with 8 bases matching TRBD1. The germline V gene has CDR1 SGHTA and CDR2 FQGNSA. The CDR3 consists of 15 residues. V shed 4 bases, J shed 3 bases, and the junction held 8 bases outside the gene matches. The CDR3 DNA is TGTGCCAGCAGCTCGAGGACAGGGAAAGACTACGAGCAGTACTTC. Translation: CASSSRTGKDYEQYF. Drawing the rest from reference TRBV7-2 and TRBJ2-7, the complete variable domain is GAGVSQSPSNKVTEKGKDVELRCDPISGHTALYWYRQSLGQGLEFLIYFQGNSAPDKSGLPSDRFSAERTGGSVSTLTIQRTQQEDSAVYLCASSSRTGKDYEQYFGPGTRLTVT.

About this clonotype: Germline and junction disagree at one end, which may indicate a read error. The chain carries TRBV25-1 and TRBJ1-2; 8 nucleotides agree with TRBD1. The CDR3 is made up of 15 amino acids. Germline CDR1 is MGHDK and CDR2 is SYGVNS. This chain's CDR3 is CTSSDPGQANYGYTF. CDR3 in DNA: TGTACCAGCAGTGATCCGGGACAGGCTAACTATGGCTACACCTTC.

The V and J genes are TRBV28 and TRBJ2-5, with TRBD2 matching 8 bases. TRBJ2-4 explains the end of the DNA better; the J call may be wrong. From germline, CDR1 is MDHEN and CDR2 SYDVKM. The CDR3 has 16 amino acids. The CDR3 loop is CASRGGAAGEKNIQYF. The CDR3 coding sequence is TGTGCCAGCAGGGGGGGGGCAGCGGGGGAAAAAAACATTCAGTACTTC.

This chain links TRBV11-2 with TRBJ2-1; D is possibly TRBD1 (5 bases). Germline values: CDR1 SGHAT, CDR2 FQNNGV. The CDR3 extends over 17 amino acids. V lost 1 base, J lost 4 bases, and 17 bases lay in between. The CDR3 DNA reads as TGTGCCAGCAGCTTAGGAGTTAGGGGCAATGATTACAATGAGCAGTTCTTC. Translating it yields CASSLGVRGNDYNEQFF. Supplemented by reference TRBV11-2 and TRBJ2-1, the full variable domain reads EAGVAQSPRYKIIEKRQSVAFWCNPISGHATLYWYQQILGQGPKLLIQFQNNGVVDDSQLPKDRFSAERLKGVDSTLKIQPAKLEDSAVYLCASSLGVRGNDYNEQFFGPGTRLTVL.

This chain joins TRBV29-1 and TRBJ1-2, with 9 bases matching TRBD1. Germline CDR1 is SQVTM and CDR2 is ANQGSEA. The CDR3 sequence is 13 residues long. V shed 7 bases and J 1 base; nucleotides not matched to a gene: 4. DNA of the CDR3: TGCAGCGGCCTGACAGGGGGTAACTATGGCTACACCTTC. It is translated as CSGLTGGNYGYTF.

The chain links TRBV4-3 to TRBJ1-1, with D possibly matching TRBD1 (6 bases). Germline V gene lookup returns CDR1 LGHNA and CDR2 YSLEER. The CDR3 sequence is 15 residues long. V lost 2 bases and J lost 1, with 11 bases in between. CDR3 region: CASSQKGGGNTEAFF. CDR3 nucleotide sequence: TGCGCCAGCAGCCAAAAGGGGGGGGGGAACACTGAAGCTTTCTTT.

This clonotype turned up a few times. The V call is TRBV25-1, the J call TRBJ1-4; TRBD1 might be the D (5 bases). Per the germline V gene, CDR1 is MGHDK and CDR2 is SYGVNS. V was pared by 5 bases and J by 4 bases, with 11 bases between. The length of the CDR3 is 14 residues. CDR3 amino acids: CASSPRGGNEKLFF. CDR3 bases: TGTGCCAGCAGTCCGCGGGGCGGTAATGAAAAACTGTTTTTT.

This clonotype has only one observation. J is TRBJ1-6 and V is TRBV5-1, with TRBD1 matching 9 bases. The J segment lost 5 bases and the V segment lost 3 bases, leaving 6 bases of the junction unmatched. The germline CDR1 and CDR2 sequences are SGHRS and YFSETQ. The CDR3 is made up of 16 amino acids. The CDR3 coding sequence is TGCGCCAGCAGCTGGGGGAGGACAGGGGATAATTCACCCCTCCACTTT. This translates into CASSWGRTGDNSPLHF.

This clonotype was recorded many times. The chain combines TRBV4-1 with TRBJ2-2; D is ambiguous. The V gene's germline CDR1 is MGHRA and CDR2 YSYEKL. V lost 5 bases, J lost 3 bases, and 4 bases lay in between. The CDR3 loop spans 12 amino acids. CDR3 sequence (DNA): TGCGCCAGCAGCGCGTACACCGGGGAGCTGTTTTTT. Protein product: CASSAYTGELFF.

The CDR3: CASSTAGFLSDTQYF. Written as DNA, the CDR3 is TGTGCCAGCAGTACCGCAGGGTTCTTGTCAGATACGCAGTATTTT. This chain links TRBV27 with TRBJ2-3, with a possible D match to TRBD1 (5 bases). CDR3 size: 15 residues. V was cut by 5 bases and J by 4 bases, with 16 bases left in between. Germline CDR1 reads MNHEY; CDR2 reads SMNVEV (reference sequence).